The 31 T cell receptor beta chains given below trace back to one sample, sequenced in a study of response to subunit inactivated influenza vaccine. In TCRdb, the RT-PCR reads were re-called with MiXCR into one record per CDR3 protein. There are some 640,000 distinct CDR3 sequences in the sample; around 14% occur only once, and less than 9% lies in the top ten. Sequences were derived from PBMCs from blood, sampled around 15 days before vaccination. The receptors were gathered from a man aged 50 to 60 who received an inactivated influenza vaccine.

The table lists this clonotype with a few counts. The chain carries TRBV20-1 and TRBJ2-7; TRBD2 is a possible D gene (6 bases). Germline V CDR1 and CDR2: DFQATT, SNEGSKA (reference sequence). V was pared by 3 bases and J by 2 bases, with 11 bases between. The CDR3 contains 13 residues. In nucleotides, the CDR3 is TGCAGTGCTAGCGGGAGCGACCCCTACGAGCAGTACTTC. Amino acid sequence: CSASGSDPYEQYF.

The sample holds a few counts of this clonotype. V is TRBV15 and J is TRBJ2-7, with D possibly being TRBD1 (5 bases). The CDR3 has 14 amino acids. Germline loops: CDR1 LNHNV, CDR2 YYDKDF (reference sequence). Trimming cost V 0 bases and J 7 bases, with 13 bases left between them. CDR3 region: CATSRDLAGFEQYF. The CDR3 nucleotides read TGTGCCACCAGCAGAGACCTGGCAGGGTTTGAGCAGTACTTC.

There are a few counts of this clonotype. The chain carries TRBV5-1 and TRBJ2-7; D unresolved. This CDR3 has 15 amino acids. Germline assignment: CDR1 SGHRS and CDR2 YFSETQ. Trimming shortened V by 4 bases and J by 4 bases, and 18 bases separated the two germline ends. The CDR3 sequence is CASSVGPSGDYEQYF. The CDR3 DNA reads as TGCGCCAGCAGCGTGGGCCCCTCTGGGGATTACGAGCAGTACTTC. The full variable domain, in which reference TRBV5-1 and TRBJ2-7 provide the parts outside the CDR3, is KAGVTQTPRYLIKTRGQQVTLSCSPISGHRSVSWYQQTPGQGLQFLFEYFSETQRNKGNFPGRFSGRQFSNSRSEMNVSTLELGDSALYLCASSVGPSGDYEQYFGPGTRLTVT.

This clonotype turned up a few times. The chain is built from TRBV28 and TRBJ2-5, with D perhaps matching TRBD2 (7 bases). Trimming removed 6 bases at V and 2 bases at J, with 19 bases between. This CDR3 is 16 amino acids long. Per germline, CDR1 MDHEN and CDR2 SYDVKM. As DNA, the CDR3 is TGTGCCAGCAGGCCCGCGGGTGAGGGGGGGCAAGAGACCCAGTACTTC. This translates into CASRPAGEGGQETQYF.

This clonotype was seen repeatedly, ten times or more. The chain is built from TRBV28 and TRBJ1-2, with TRBD1 as a possible D gene (6 bases). V gave up 6 bases and J gave up 8 bases, with 16 bases separating them. Germline V gives CDR1 MDHEN, CDR2 SYDVKM. This CDR3 is built from 13 residues. In DNA form, the CDR3 reads TGTGCCAGCAGACCCACTCTCGACAGGGGCTACACCTTC. Its translation: CASRPTLDRGYTF.

This clonotype appeared a few times. This CDR3 reads CSARGTGLNEKLFF. The CDR3 bases are TGCAGTGCTAGAGGGACAGGGCTAAATGAAAAACTGTTTTTT. The chain is built from TRBV20-1 and TRBJ1-4, with 8 bases lining up with TRBD1. V lost 1 base, J lost 5 bases, and 3 bases stayed unmatched. Per germline, CDR1 DFQATT and CDR2 SNEGSKA (reference sequence). The CDR3 has 14 residues.

The table lists this clonotype with many counts. The J gene is TRBJ2-3, the V gene TRBV14, with 9 positions matching TRBD2. Germline values: CDR1 SGHDN, CDR2 FVKESK. V dropped 1 base and J dropped 7; count of bases not matched to a gene: 9. The CDR3 is 16 residues long. CDR3 sequence: CASSQGILAGRNTQYF. The CDR3 DNA sequence: TGTGCCAGCAGCCAAGGTATCCTAGCGGGAAGGAATACGCAGTATTTT.

This clonotype was detected ten times or more. The CDR3: CASSLSPDWNTQYF. The CDR3 coding sequence is TGTGCCAGCAGCTTAAGCCCCGATTGGAATACGCAGTATTTT. The chain recombines TRBV7-8 with TRBJ2-3; no clear D gene. This CDR3 comprises 14 residues. Trimming took off 2 bases at V and 7 bases at J, with 13 bases between the two ends. The germline CDR1 and CDR2 sequences are SGHVS and FQNEAQ. The variable domain in full, with the rest retrieved from reference TRBV7-8 and TRBJ2-3, is GAGVSQSPRYKVAKRGQDVALRCDPISGHVSLFWYQQALGQGPEFLTYFQNEAQLDKSGLPSDRFFAERPEGSVSTLKIQRTQQEDSAVYLCASSLSPDWNTQYFGPGTRLTVL.

This clonotype appeared a few times. The chain combines TRBV7-2 with TRBJ2-3, with unresolved D. Trimming removed 5 bases at V and 6 bases at J, with 15 bases between. CDR3 size: 14 residues. The germline V gene encodes CDR1 SGHTA and CDR2 FQGNSA. The CDR3 region has the DNA TGTGCCAGCAGCGGGTCAGTAGACGTGGATACGCAGTATTTT. The encoded protein is CASSGSVDVDTQYF.

This clonotype was detected only a few times. The genes are TRBV24-1 and TRBJ2-2; unclear D gene. This CDR3 is 15 amino acids long. Germline loops: CDR1 KGHDR, CDR2 SFDVKD. V lost 1 base, J lost 6 bases, and 11 bases lay in between. CDR3 coding DNA: TGTGCCACCAGTGATTTTACCGGGCTGGCCGGGGAGCTGTTTTTT. It yields the protein CATSDFTGLAGELFF.

Points on this clonotype: This sequence may be a read error, since a much larger clone differs from it by one base. The chain links TRBV6-1 to TRBJ2-2; no definite D call. The V gene lost 2 bases and the J gene lost 6 bases, with 4 bases spanning the gap. The germline V gene encodes CDR1 MNHNS and CDR2 SASEGT. There are 12 residues in the CDR3. The CDR3 DNA is TGTGCCAGCAGTGAACGACCCGGGGAGCTGTTTTTT. This translates into CASSERPGELFF.

This clonotype showed up just a few times. Compared with germline, one end of the junction differs, possibly owing to a read error. The genes are TRBV12-3 or TRBV12-4 and TRBJ2-6, with 10 bases aligning to TRBD2. The length of the CDR3 is 17 residues. The CDR3 coding sequence is TGTGCCAGCAGATTAGCGGGGGGTTCCTCTGGGGCCAACGTCCTGACTTTC. Translation: CASRLAGGSSGANVLTF.

The V gene is TRBV3-1, the J gene TRBJ1-5; D unclear. This CDR3 is 15 amino acids long. Germline values: CDR1 LGHDT, CDR2 YNNKEL (reference sequence). Deletions cut 4 bases from V and 1 base from J, with 11 bases between. The CDR3 bases are TGTGCCAGCAGCCCCGACGGGCCGAGCAATCAGCCCCAGCATTTT. Protein sequence: CASSPDGPSNQPQHF.

The rearrangement links TRBV20-1 to TRBJ2-3; D might be TRBD1 (6 bases). The CDR3 covers 15 residues. Germline CDR1 reads DFQATT; CDR2 reads SNEGSKA (reference sequence). Trimming stripped 6 bases from V and 0 bases from J, with 16 bases between. CDR3 DNA sequence: TGCAGTGCCAACGACAGGAGATCTAGCACAGATACGCAGTATTTT. It specifies CSANDRRSSTDTQYF.

The chain has TRBV7-2 and TRBJ2-1; D gene ambiguous. The length of the CDR3 is 11 residues. Germline V lookup: CDR1 SGHTA, CDR2 FQGNSA. V lost 4 bases and J lost 8, with 6 bases in between. CDR3 nucleotides: TGTGCCAGCAGCTGGCGCTATGAGCAGTTCTTC. Translated, it gives CASSWRYEQFF.

This clonotype was observed many times. This rearrangement joins TRBV29-1 to TRBJ1-1; D uncertain. The germline gives CDR1 SQVTM, CDR2 ANQGSEA. CDR3 length: 13 residues. The V end was cut by 4 bases, the J end by 0 bases, with 9 bases between. CDR3 DNA: TGCAGCGTTGGAAGGCGGCTGAACACTGAAGCTTTCTTT. It specifies CSVGRRLNTEAFF.

CDR3 DNA: TGTGCCAGCAGTTTGGTGGCTAGCCGGAGGTATGAGCAGTTCTTC. The encoded protein is CASSLVASRRYEQFF. The chain has TRBV27 and TRBJ2-1; weak D call: TRBD2 (5 bases). Trimming took off 3 bases at V and 8 bases at J, with 17 bases between the two ends. Per germline, CDR1 MNHEY and CDR2 SMNVEV (reference sequence). The CDR3 has 15 amino acids.

In its sample, this clonotype was seen many times. The chain links TRBV7-6 to TRBJ2-5, with 7 positions matching TRBD2. V lost 5 bases to trimming and J lost 1 base; unmatched junction nucleotides: 1. From germline, CDR1 is SGHVS and CDR2 FNYEAQ. The CDR3 contains 13 residues. CDR3 DNA: TGTGCCAGCAGCAGACTAGCCCAAGAGACCCAGTACTTC. Encoded protein: CASSRLAQETQYF.

The chain links TRBV20-1 to TRBJ2-6, with D unclear. The CDR3 is 14 amino acids. The V and J ends lost 3 bases and 4 bases respectively, with 10 bases between them. From germline, CDR1 is DFQATT and CDR2 SNEGSKA (reference sequence). CDR3 sequence: CSARPSEGANVLTF. The CDR3 bases are TGCAGTGCTAGGCCCTCTGAGGGGGCCAACGTCCTGACTTTC.

This clonotype was counted at least ten times. The chain uses TRBV12-3 or TRBV12-4 and TRBJ2-3; no firm D call. Trimming took 3 bases from V and 0 from J, leaving 10 bases between them. The CDR3 sequence is 15 residues long. In nucleotides, the CDR3 is TGTGCCAGCAGTTTGGTCGGATCTAGCACAGATACGCAGTATTTT. Amino acid sequence: CASSLVGSSTDTQYF.

This clonotype was observed a few times. The gene calls are TRBV20-1 and TRBJ2-7, with TRBD1 identical over 11 bases. CDR1 is DFQATT, CDR2 SNEGSKA, per germline (reference sequence). Trimming took 6 bases from V and 13 from J; bases not matched to a gene: 23. The CDR3 loop spans 16 amino acids. CDR3 DNA: TGCAGTGCCTTTGGGTACCCGGGACAGGGGGAGGTCCGAGGATACTTC. This translates into CSAFGYPGQGEVRGYF.

The V call is TRBV3-1, the J call TRBJ2-3; TRBD2 might be the D (6 bases). V was shortened by 3 bases and J by 4 bases, with 8 bases between the two germline ends. There are 13 residues in the CDR3. Per germline, CDR1 LGHDT and CDR2 YNNKEL (reference sequence). DNA for the CDR3: TGTGCCAGCAGCCAGGGACTGTCAGATACGCAGTATTTT. Protein sequence: CASSQGLSDTQYF.

J is TRBJ2-5 and V is TRBV5-1, with D possibly being TRBD1 (6 bases). V shed 4 bases and J shed 5 bases, with 9 bases lying between them. Germline V gene data show CDR1 as SGHRS and CDR2 as YFSETQ. The CDR3 spans 12 residues. The CDR3 sequence: CASSITGETQYF. CDR3 sequence (DNA): TGCGCCAGCAGCATCACAGGGGAGACCCAGTACTTC.

The V call is TRBV9, the J call TRBJ2-3; D possibly corresponds to TRBD1 (5 bases). CDR3 size: 14 residues. V was shortened by 0 bases and J by 6 bases, with 11 bases between the two germline ends. The germline gives CDR1 SGDLS, CDR2 YYNGEE. In nucleotides, the CDR3 is TGTGCCAGCAGCGTAGCGCAGGGTACTGATACGCAGTATTTT. Protein product: CASSVAQGTDTQYF.

This clonotype was picked up a small number of times. V usage is TRBV11-2 and J usage is TRBJ2-5, with 9 bases matching TRBD1. Germline CDR1 SGHAT, CDR2 FQNNGV. The CDR3 runs 14 residues. V shed 5 bases, J shed 5 bases, and the junction held 6 bases outside the gene matches. The CDR3 here is CASSHYRGRETQYF. Written as DNA, the CDR3 is TGTGCCAGCAGCCACTACAGGGGGCGGGAGACCCAGTACTTC.

This clonotype was observed a handful of times. The chain has TRBV6-5 and TRBJ2-5, with 7 positions matching TRBD1. Germline V gene sequence: CDR1 MNHEY, CDR2 SVGAGI. V trimming: 0 bases; J trimming: 5 bases; junction bases outside the gene matches: 6. The CDR3 has 15 amino acids. The CDR3, as DNA: TGTGCCAGCAGTTACTCTAAGGCCAGGGGGGAGACCCAGTACTTC. Translated, it gives CASSYSKARGETQYF.

The genes are TRBV20-1 and TRBJ2-7, with TRBD1 identical over 7 bases. The CDR3 spans 13 residues. Per germline, CDR1 DFQATT and CDR2 SNEGSKA (reference sequence). Germline trimming cut 6 bases from V and 6 bases from J; bases unmatched to any gene: 11. The CDR3 reads CSAAVDRASEQYF. CDR3 nucleotides: TGCAGTGCGGCAGTCGACAGGGCCAGCGAGCAGTACTTC.

Only a few counts were recorded for this clonotype. The chain couples TRBV9 to TRBJ2-1, with TRBD2 identical over 10 bases. This CDR3 comprises 15 residues. Germline-derived CDR1 and CDR2 are SGDLS and YYNGEE. V was pared by 6 bases and J by 8 bases, with 11 bases of the junction left unmatched. CDR3 residues: CASKSDLAGAHEQFF. DNA of the CDR3: TGTGCCAGCAAAAGTGACCTAGCGGGAGCGCATGAGCAGTTCTTC.

The chain is built from TRBV27 and TRBJ2-7; the D is unclear. The CDR3 has 13 residues. Germline CDR1 MNHEY, CDR2 SMNVEV (reference sequence). The ends were cut back, 5 bases at V and 5 bases at J, with 13 bases in the middle. Written as DNA, the CDR3 is TGTGCCAGCAGTCTGACCGGCAAGAACGAGCAGTACTTC. It translates to CASSLTGKNEQYF.

The chain recombines TRBV7-9 with TRBJ2-7, with D perhaps assigned TRBD1 or TRBD2 (5 bases each). Germline CDR1 SEHNR, CDR2 FQNEAQ (reference sequence). CDR3 size: 15 residues. The V gene lost 3 bases and the J gene lost 5 bases, with 17 bases spanning the gap. The CDR3 DNA reads as TGTGCCAGCAGCTTCTACAGTGGGACCGGGGACGAGCAGTACTTC. The encoded protein is CASSFYSGTGDEQYF.

The sample holds a few counts of this clonotype. The V and J genes are TRBV7-2 and TRBJ1-4; no clear D gene. Per germline, CDR1 SGHTA and CDR2 FQGNSA. V was pared by 6 bases and J by 3 bases, with 14 bases between. The CDR3 contains 15 residues. CDR3 in DNA: TGTGCCAGCAGAGCCACCGGGAAACCTAATGAAAAACTGTTTTTT. Its protein product is CASRATGKPNEKLFF.